This entry is about one T cell receptor beta chain. There is no known antigen for this receptor. A much larger clone differs by one base, so this may be a read error. This entry is derived from a study of breast tumors, draining lymph nodes, adjacent tissues listed by TCRdb under 2016. For the wider study: In breast cancer patients, the study compared the TCR beta repertoires of tumor, adjacent nontumor tissue and axillary lymph nodes. In human breast cancer, the study set out to evaluate how tumor, surrounding tissue and draining lymph node repertoires relate to one another and whether T cells may move between these sites.

The CDR3 spans 16 residues, from the cysteine through the phenylalanine. Just CDR3 DNA is preserved here, 48 bases in frame from base 1. From the germline V gene, CDR1 is SGDLS and CDR2 is YYNGEE. Lymph node samples came from the axillary draining lymph nodes of breast cancer patients. Here is what the overall study found, with its caveats: A scenario in which most tumor T cells derive from the lymph node and then expand within tumor tissue was judged to be consistent with the data. Tumors showed preferential V and J gene usage, and their T-cell repertoire diversity fell below that of lymph nodes yet above that of nontumor tissue. In luminal-like breast cancer, tumor and nontumor tissue repertoires resembled each other significantly more than in basal-like breast cancer. The conclusion that tumor T cells originate in lymph nodes was presented as consistent with a hypothesis rather than as directly demonstrated.

The instrument was an Illumina HiSeq 2000. Multiplex PCR amplification was used to build the TCR beta chain libraries. High-throughput sequencing was used to analyze the amplified TCR beta chain products. TCRdb reran the public reads through fastp at Q25 and MiXCR, keeping productive beta chains. Each CDR3 protein gets just one entry, which takes the most common genes and DNA from the rows behind it. Across this sample there are 150,000 to 200,000 distinct CDR3 sequences, with approximately 33% seen only once. Approximately 4.2% of the sample is held by the ten biggest clonotypes. The sample taken for sequencing was axillary lymph node tissue. The origin of this receptor is a female donor with breast cancer. Some clones in this sample may be carry-over from other donors' samples. The chain links TRBV9 with TRBJ2-1; 5 matching bases give a weak D call of TRBD1. The sequenced DNA: TGTGCCAGCAGCGTAGGGAGCAGGGCCCCCTACAATGAGCAGTCCTTC. Translated, it reads CASSVGSRAPYNEQSF. The reference TRBV9 and TRBJ2-1 proteins fill in what lies around the CDR3, so the full variable domain reads DSGVTQTPKHLITATGQRVTLRCSPRSGDLSVYWYQQSLDQGLQFLIQYYNGEERAKGNILERFSAQQFPDLHSELNLSSLELGDSALYFCASSVGSRAPYNEQSFGPGTRLTVL.